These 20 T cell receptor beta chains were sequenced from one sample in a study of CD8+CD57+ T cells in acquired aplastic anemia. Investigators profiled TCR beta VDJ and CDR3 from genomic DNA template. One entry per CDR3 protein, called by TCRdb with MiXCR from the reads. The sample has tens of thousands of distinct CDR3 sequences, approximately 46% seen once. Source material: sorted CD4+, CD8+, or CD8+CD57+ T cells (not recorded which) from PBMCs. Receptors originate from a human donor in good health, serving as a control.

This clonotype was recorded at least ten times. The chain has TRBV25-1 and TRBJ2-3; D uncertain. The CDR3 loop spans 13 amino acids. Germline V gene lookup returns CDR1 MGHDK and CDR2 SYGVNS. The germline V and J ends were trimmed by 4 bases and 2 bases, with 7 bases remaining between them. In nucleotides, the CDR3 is TGTGCCAGCAGTGCCCAGCTCACAGATACGCAGTATTTT. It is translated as CASSAQLTDTQYF. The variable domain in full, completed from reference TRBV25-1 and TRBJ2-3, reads EADIYQTPRYLVIGTGKKITLECSQTMGHDKMYWYQQDPGMELHLIHYSYGVNSTEKGDLSSESTVSRIRTEHFPLTLESARPSHTSQYLCASSAQLTDTQYFGPGTRLTVL.

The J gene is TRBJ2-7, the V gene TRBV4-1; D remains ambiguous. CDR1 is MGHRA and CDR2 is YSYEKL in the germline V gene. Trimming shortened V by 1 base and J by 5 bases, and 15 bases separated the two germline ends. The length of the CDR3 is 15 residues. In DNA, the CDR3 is TGCGCCAGCAGCCAAGTCGGCGTCAGGCTGGACGAGCAGTACTTC. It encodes CASSQVGVRLDEQYF.

CDR3 bases: TGCGCCAGCAGTCCTTGGGGAATCCCCGGGGAGCTGTTTTTT. It specifies CASSPWGIPGELFF. The chain uses TRBV10-1 and TRBJ2-2; D is uncertain. The CDR3 consists of 14 residues. Germline V gene data show CDR1 as WNHNN and CDR2 as SYGVQD (reference sequence). Trimming took off 5 bases at V and 6 bases at J, with 13 bases between the two ends.

The CDR3 loop reads CASRDFLSNEQFF. The CDR3 DNA is TGTGCCAGCCGGGACTTCCTATCCAATGAGCAGTTCTTC. V usage is TRBV6-1 and J usage is TRBJ2-1, with D tentatively TRBD2 (6 bases). There are 13 residues in the CDR3. V was shortened by 8 bases and J by 6 bases, with 14 bases between the two germline ends. The germline CDR1 and CDR2 sequences are MNHNS and SASEGT.

CDR3 in amino acids: CASSLDGPTGGYTF. CDR3 nucleotides: TGTGCCAGCAGCTTAGACGGTCCCACCGGTGGCTACACCTTC. The chain employs TRBV7-9 and TRBJ1-2; D not certain. The CDR3 is made up of 14 amino acids. V dropped 1 base and J dropped 7 bases, with 13 bases sitting between them. CDR1 and CDR2 from the germline V gene are SEHNR and FQNEAQ (reference sequence).

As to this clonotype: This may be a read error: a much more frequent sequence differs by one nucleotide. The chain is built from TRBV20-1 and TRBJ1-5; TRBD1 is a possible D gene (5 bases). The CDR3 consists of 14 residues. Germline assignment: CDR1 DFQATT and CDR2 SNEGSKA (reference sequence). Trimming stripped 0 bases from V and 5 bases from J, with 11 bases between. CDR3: CSARDRRDYQPQHF. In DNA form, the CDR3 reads TGCAGTGCTAGAGATCGCAGGGATTATCAGCCCCAGCATTTT.

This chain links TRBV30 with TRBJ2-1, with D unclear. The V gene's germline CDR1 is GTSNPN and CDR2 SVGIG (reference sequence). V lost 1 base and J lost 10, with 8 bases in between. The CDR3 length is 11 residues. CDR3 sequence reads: CAWSDRSEQFF. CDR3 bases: TGTGCCTGGAGTGACCGATCGGAGCAGTTCTTC.

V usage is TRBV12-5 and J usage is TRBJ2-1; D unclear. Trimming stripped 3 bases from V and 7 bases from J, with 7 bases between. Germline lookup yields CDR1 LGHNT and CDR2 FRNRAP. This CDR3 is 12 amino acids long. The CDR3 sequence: CASGLAFNEQFF. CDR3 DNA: TGTGCTAGTGGTTTAGCCTTTAATGAGCAGTTCTTC.

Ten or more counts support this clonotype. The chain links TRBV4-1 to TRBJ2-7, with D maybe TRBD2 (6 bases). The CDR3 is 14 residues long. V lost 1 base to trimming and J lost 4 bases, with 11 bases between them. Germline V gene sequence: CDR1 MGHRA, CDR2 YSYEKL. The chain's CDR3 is CASSQVSGAYEQYF. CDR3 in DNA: TGCGCCAGCAGCCAAGTTAGCGGAGCATACGAGCAGTACTTC.

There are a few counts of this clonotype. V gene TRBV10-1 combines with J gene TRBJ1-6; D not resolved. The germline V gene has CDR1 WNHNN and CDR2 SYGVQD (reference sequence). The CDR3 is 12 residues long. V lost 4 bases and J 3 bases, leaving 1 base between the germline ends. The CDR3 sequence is CASSGYNSPLHF. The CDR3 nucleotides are TGCGCCAGCAGTGGCTATAATTCACCCCTCCACTTT.

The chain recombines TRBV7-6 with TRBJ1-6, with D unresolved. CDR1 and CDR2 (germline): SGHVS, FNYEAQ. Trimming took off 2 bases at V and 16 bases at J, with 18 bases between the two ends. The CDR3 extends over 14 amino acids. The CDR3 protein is CASSLRRWGKQLHF. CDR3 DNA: TGTGCCAGCAGCTTACGTCGGTGGGGAAAACAACTCCACTTT.

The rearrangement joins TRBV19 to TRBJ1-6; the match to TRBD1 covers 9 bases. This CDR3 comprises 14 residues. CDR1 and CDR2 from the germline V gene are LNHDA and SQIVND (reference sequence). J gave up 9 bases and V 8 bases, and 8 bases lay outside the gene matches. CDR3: CASDGTGYRSPLHF. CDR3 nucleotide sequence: TGTGCCAGTGACGGGACAGGGTATCGTTCACCCCTCCACTTT. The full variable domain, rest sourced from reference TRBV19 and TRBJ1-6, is DGGITQSPKYLFRKEGQNVTLSCEQNLNHDAMYWYRQDPGQGLRLIYYSQIVNDFQKGDIAEGYSVSREKKESFPLTVTSAQKNPTAFYLCASDGTGYRSPLHFGNGTRLTVT.

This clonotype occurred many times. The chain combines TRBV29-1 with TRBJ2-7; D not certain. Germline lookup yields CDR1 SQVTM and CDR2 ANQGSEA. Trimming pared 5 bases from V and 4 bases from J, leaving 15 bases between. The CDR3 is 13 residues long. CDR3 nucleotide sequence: TGCAGCGTTCGTAGTATTAGTTCTTACGAGCAGTACTTC. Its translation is CSVRSISSYEQYF.

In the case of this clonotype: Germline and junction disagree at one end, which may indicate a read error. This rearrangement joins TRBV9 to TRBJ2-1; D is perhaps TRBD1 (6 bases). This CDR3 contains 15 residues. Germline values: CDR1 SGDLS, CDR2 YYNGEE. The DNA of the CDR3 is TGTGGCAGCAGCCCTCAGGGGATATCCTACAATGAGCAGTTCTTC. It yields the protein CGSSPQGISYNEQFF. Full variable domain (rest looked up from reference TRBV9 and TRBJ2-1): DSGVTQTPKHLITATGQRVTLRCSPRSGDLSVYWYQQSLDQGLQFLIQYYNGEERAKGNILERFSAQQFPDLHSELNLSSLELGDSALYFCGSSPQGISYNEQFFGPGTRLTVL.

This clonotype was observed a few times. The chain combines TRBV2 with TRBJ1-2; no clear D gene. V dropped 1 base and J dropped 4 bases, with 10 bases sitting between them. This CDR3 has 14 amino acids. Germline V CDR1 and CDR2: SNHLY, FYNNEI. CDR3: CASSEGWTGYGYTF. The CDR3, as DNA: TGTGCCAGCAGTGAAGGTTGGACGGGCTATGGCTACACCTTC.

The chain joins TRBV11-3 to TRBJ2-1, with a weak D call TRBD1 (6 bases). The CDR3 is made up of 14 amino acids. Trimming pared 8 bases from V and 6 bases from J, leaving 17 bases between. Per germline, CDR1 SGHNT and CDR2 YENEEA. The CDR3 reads CASSGSGTLNEQFF. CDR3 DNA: TGTGCCAGCTCAGGTTCGGGGACACTCAATGAGCAGTTCTTC.

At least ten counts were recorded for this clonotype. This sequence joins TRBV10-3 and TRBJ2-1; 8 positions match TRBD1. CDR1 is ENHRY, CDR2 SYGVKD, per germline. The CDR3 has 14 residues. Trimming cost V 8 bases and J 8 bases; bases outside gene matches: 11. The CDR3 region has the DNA TGTGCCATCGGAGACAGGGGTTCAGGGGATGAGCAGTTCTTC. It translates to CAIGDRGSGDEQFF.

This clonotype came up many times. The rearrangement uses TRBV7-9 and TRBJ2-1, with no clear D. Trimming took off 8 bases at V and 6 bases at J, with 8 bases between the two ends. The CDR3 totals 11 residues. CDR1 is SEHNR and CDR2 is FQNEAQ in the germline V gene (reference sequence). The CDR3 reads CASGFGNEQFF. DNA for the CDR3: TGTGCCAGCGGGTTCGGCAATGAGCAGTTCTTC.

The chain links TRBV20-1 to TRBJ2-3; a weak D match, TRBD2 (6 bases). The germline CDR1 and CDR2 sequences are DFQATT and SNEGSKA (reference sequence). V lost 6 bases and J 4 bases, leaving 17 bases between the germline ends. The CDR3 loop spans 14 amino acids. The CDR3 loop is CSAADYRRPDTQYF. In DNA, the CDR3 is TGCAGTGCCGCGGACTACAGGCGTCCAGATACGCAGTATTTT.

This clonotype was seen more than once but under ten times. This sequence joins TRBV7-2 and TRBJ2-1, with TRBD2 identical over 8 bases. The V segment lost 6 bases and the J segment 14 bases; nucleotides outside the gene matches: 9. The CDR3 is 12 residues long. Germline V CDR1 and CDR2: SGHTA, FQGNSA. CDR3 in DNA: TGTGCCAGCAGAGCCCCGGGGGGGGAAGAGTTCTTC. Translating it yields CASRAPGGEEFF.